What follows are 32 T cell receptor beta chains derived from one specimen sequenced in a study of blood T cell repertoires in COVID-19 (dated by TCRdb to about 2020). Receptors were amplified or captured by the immunoSEQ multiplex PCR assay. Sourced from immuneACCESS, this table was stored by TCRdb with only in-frame sequences that have V and J called. A share of the clones is absent; for the studies checked, an unresolved V gene accounts for under half, and the remainder has no known explanation. In all, the sample holds hundreds of thousands of clones, and 85% to 90% of those were seen once. The top ten clonotypes cover about 1.1% of the sample. Sequenced material: PBMCs or T cells enriched from blood (not recorded which). Receptors were obtained from a man aged 30 to 39 who had recovered from COVID-19.

The V call is TRBV18, the J call TRBJ2-2; D ambiguous. Trimming stripped 4 bases from V and 4 bases from J, with 16 bases between. Germline V gene lookup returns CDR1 KGHSH and CDR2 LQKENI. This CDR3 comprises 16 residues. The CDR3 spells CASSREELAATGELFF. In DNA form, the CDR3 reads TGTGCCAGCTCACGAGAGGAACTTGCGGCCACCGGGGAGCTGTTTTTT.

This chain's CDR3 is CSAEQGRRQYF. CDR3 nucleotide sequence: TGCAGTGCGGAACAGGGAAGGAGGCAGTACTTC. This chain joins TRBV20-1 and TRBJ2-7, with D tentatively TRBD1 (6 bases). V gave up 6 bases and J gave up 9 bases, with 15 bases separating them. Germline CDR1 is DFQATT and CDR2 is SNEGSKA (reference sequence). The CDR3 covers 11 residues.

This chain joins TRBV10-3 and TRBJ2-3; 9 bases line up with TRBD1. Germline CDR1 is ENHRY and CDR2 is SYGVKD. The CDR3 runs to 14 residues. V shed 7 bases and J 5 bases; nucleotides not matched to a gene: 7. The CDR3: CAINSGTGIDTQYF. In DNA, the CDR3 is TGTGCCATCAACTCCGGGACAGGGATAGATACGCAGTATTTT.

This rearrangement joins TRBV10-2 to TRBJ2-1, with TRBD2 matching 13 bases. The CDR3 loop spans 16 amino acids. V lost 7 bases and J lost 3; bases outside the gene matches: 6. CDR1 and CDR2 from the germline V gene are WSHSY and SAAADI. The CDR3 here is CASTEGLAGLYNEQFF. The CDR3 DNA follows: TGCGCCAGCACCGAGGGACTAGCGGGACTCTACAATGAGCAGTTCTTC.

This clone turned up a few times. The chain employs TRBV2 and TRBJ2-2; 11 nucleotides agree with TRBD2. The CDR3 contains 15 residues. The germline gives CDR1 SNHLY, CDR2 FYNNEI. V was clipped by 6 bases and J by 6 bases; unmatched bases: 6. Written as DNA, the CDR3 is TGTGCCAGCAGGTCACTAGCGGGAGCGGCCGGGGAGCTGTTTTTT. As protein: CASRSLAGAAGELFF.

With regard to this clone: This sample also contains other DNA sequences that code for the same CDR3. CDR3 sequence reads: CASSTSYEQYF. The CDR3 DNA follows: TGTGCCAGCAGTACATCCTACGAGCAGTACTTC. The V and J genes are TRBV12-3 or TRBV12-4 and TRBJ2-7; D call uncertain. This CDR3 is 11 amino acids long. Trimming pared 5 bases from V and 1 base from J, leaving 3 bases between.

This clone was recorded a few times. The CDR3 loop reads CAWMSASGELFF. The DNA for the CDR3 is TGTGCCTGGATGTCAGCGTCCGGGGAGCTGTTTTTT. This rearrangement joins TRBV30 to TRBJ2-2; D gene unclear. CDR3 length: 12 amino acids. Trimming removed 4 bases from V and 6 bases from J, with 9 bases in between. Germline V gene sequence: CDR1 GTSNPN, CDR2 SVGIG (reference sequence).

The chain is built from TRBV4-2 and TRBJ2-1; 7 positions match TRBD2. Germline trimming cut 1 base from V and 1 base from J; bases unmatched to any gene: 4. This CDR3 comprises 16 residues. Germline-derived CDR1 and CDR2 are LGHNA and YNFKEQ. The CDR3 DNA follows: TGTGCCAGCAGCCAAGGACTACTAGCGTCCTACAATGAGCAGTTCTTC. It yields the protein CASSQGLLASYNEQFF.

This sequence joins TRBV7-9 and TRBJ2-3; tentatively, D is TRBD1 (6 bases). In germline, CDR1 is SEHNR, CDR2 FQNEAQ (reference sequence). V was pared by 5 bases and J by 4 bases, with 16 bases between. The CDR3 totals 15 residues. The CDR3 spells CASSATGFAADTQYF. For the CDR3, the DNA is TGTGCCAGCAGCGCTACAGGGTTTGCCGCAGATACGCAGTATTTT.

This chain connects TRBV3-1 (or the pseudogene TRBV3-2) to TRBJ2-5; TRBD1 matches at 8 bases. The germline gives CDR1 LGHDT, CDR2 YNNKEL (reference sequence). The trim removed 4 bases at V and 5 bases at J, leaving 12 bases unmatched. This CDR3 region has 16 residues. CDR3 sequence: CASSRLTWTGYETQYF. DNA for the CDR3: TGTGCCAGCAGCCGCTTGACCTGGACAGGGTACGAGACCCAGTACTTC.

The chain recombines TRBV2 with TRBJ1-2; D might be TRBD1 (6 bases). CDR1 SNHLY and CDR2 FYNNEI come from the germline V gene. V was clipped by 8 bases and J by 4 bases, with 20 bases between them. The CDR3 runs 15 residues. This CDR3 is CASDLRGAGSYGYTF. CDR3 in DNA: TGTGCCAGCGACCTGCGGGGGGCGGGTAGCTATGGCTACACCTTC.

The V gene is TRBV5-5, the J gene TRBJ2-1, with D maybe TRBD2 (5 bases). This CDR3 spans 16 amino acids. Looked up from germline, CDR1 is SGHKS and CDR2 is YYEKEE (reference sequence). Trimming stripped 0 bases from V and 5 bases from J, with 15 bases between. CDR3 sequence: CASSLDLLATHNEQFF. The DNA for the CDR3 is TGTGCCAGCAGCTTGGATTTGTTAGCGACACACAATGAGCAGTTCTTC. The whole variable domain, remainder taken from reference TRBV5-5 and TRBJ2-1, is DAGVTQSPTHLIKTRGQQVTLRCSPISGHKSVSWYQQVLGQGPQFIFQYYEKEERGRGNFPDRFSARQFPNYSSELNVNALLLGDSALYLCASSLDLLATHNEQFFGPGTRLTVL.

V and J are TRBV19 and TRBJ2-7; tentative D call: TRBD2 (5 bases). Germline-derived CDR1 and CDR2 are LNHDA and SQIVND (reference sequence). Deletions cut 5 bases from V and 0 bases from J, with 11 bases between. The CDR3 runs to 14 residues. The CDR3 DNA reads as TGTGCCAGTAGTTTCTCCGGGGACTCCTACGAGCAGTACTTC. Translated: CASSFSGDSYEQYF.

The rearrangement joins TRBV5-1 to TRBJ1-2, with D possibly matching TRBD1 (5 bases). Germline CDR1 SGHRS, CDR2 YFSETQ. Trimming cost V 4 bases and J 1 base, with 8 bases left between them. This CDR3 spans 13 amino acids. CDR3 protein: CASSPDSNYGYTF. The CDR3 nucleotides are TGCGCCAGCAGCCCCGACAGTAACTATGGCTACACCTTC.

V gene TRBV10-3 combines with J gene TRBJ1-3; no reliable D call. The germline gives CDR1 ENHRY, CDR2 SYGVKD. CDR3 size: 15 residues. Trimming pared 0 bases from V and 0 bases from J, leaving 6 bases between. CDR3 DNA sequence: TGTGCCATCAGTGAGTCGGCCGCCTCTGGAAACACCATATATTTT. Protein sequence: CAISESAASGNTIYF.

The chain joins TRBV10-3 to TRBJ2-7; 7 bases map to TRBD2. J gave up 4 bases and V 3 bases, and 18 bases lay outside the gene matches. The CDR3 has 18 residues. Germline V gene lookup returns CDR1 ENHRY and CDR2 SYGVKD. CDR3 amino acids: CAISDLGRGMGEPYEQYF. The DNA of the CDR3 is TGTGCCATCAGTGATTTGGGGCGGGGGATGGGGGAGCCTTACGAGCAGTACTTC.

This chain connects TRBV12-5 to TRBJ2-5; the match to TRBD2 covers 7 bases. The junction had 17 bases not matched to a gene; V was cut back by 2 bases and J by 8 bases. The CDR3 is 17 amino acids. Looked up from germline, CDR1 is LGHNT and CDR2 is FRNRAP. Here the CDR3 reads CASGLYGVSSGTGTQYF. The CDR3 DNA sequence: TGTGCTAGTGGTTTGTATGGGGTGTCTAGCGGTACAGGTACCCAGTACTTC.

This chain joins TRBV28 and TRBJ2-5; maybe TRBD1 (6 bases). The CDR3 sequence is 16 residues long. Germline assignment: CDR1 MDHEN and CDR2 SYDVKM. Trimming removed 2 bases at V and 1 base at J, with 14 bases between. The CDR3 region is CASSLVTTDSQETQYF. For the CDR3, the DNA is TGTGCCAGCAGTTTAGTGACCACGGACAGCCAAGAGACCCAGTACTTC.

The chain links TRBV5-6 to TRBJ2-7; 7 bases agree with TRBD1. Germline V gene lookup returns CDR1 SGHDT and CDR2 YYEEEE. Trimming took 0 bases from V and 5 from J; bases not matched to a gene: 5. The length of the CDR3 is 14 residues. The CDR3 sequence is CASSLGQGPNEQYF. CDR3 nucleotide sequence: TGTGCCAGCAGCTTGGGACAGGGACCGAACGAGCAGTACTTC.

Regarding this clone: Distinct nucleotide sequences in the sample also encode this CDR3. V gene TRBV3-1 (or the pseudogene TRBV3-2) combines with J gene TRBJ2-7; unclear D gene. The germline V gene has CDR1 LGHDT and CDR2 YNNKEL (reference sequence). The CDR3 has 11 amino acids. Trimming took off 4 bases at V and 2 bases at J, with 3 bases between the two ends. The CDR3 DNA reads TGTGCCAGCAGCCGCGCCTACGAGCAGTACTTC. Translation gives CASSRAYEQYF.

The V gene is TRBV11-2, the J gene TRBJ1-4; 9 nucleotides match TRBD1. This CDR3 contains 14 residues. V shed 6 bases, J shed 8 bases, and the junction held 7 bases outside the gene matches. In germline, CDR1 is SGHAT, CDR2 FQNNGV. CDR3 nucleotide sequence: TGTGCCAGCAGGTACAGGGGGCGAGGGGAAAAACTGTTTTTT. Translation gives CASRYRGRGEKLFF.

The chain uses TRBV7-2 and TRBJ2-7, with D perhaps TRBD2 (6 bases). Germline-derived CDR1 and CDR2 are SGHTA and FQGNSA. Trimming shortened V by 0 bases and J by 0 bases, and 12 bases separated the two germline ends. The CDR3 contains 16 residues. As DNA, the CDR3 is TGTGCCAGCAGCTTAGCGGGGACTGAGAGCTCCTACGAGCAGTACTTC. Protein product: CASSLAGTESSYEQYF.

This sequence joins TRBV18 and TRBJ2-7; TRBD1 matches 9 bases. The germline CDR1 and CDR2 sequences are KGHSH and LQKENI. The CDR3 has 16 amino acids. J gave up 2 bases and V 2 bases, and 7 bases lay outside the gene matches. The CDR3 DNA is TGTGCCAGCTCACCAGATCTCCGACAGGGGGCCTACGAGCAGTACTTC. Translation: CASSPDLRQGAYEQYF.

As DNA, the CDR3 is TGTGCCATCAGTGGGGGGCGAGAGACCCAGTACTTC. It translates to CAISGGRETQYF. This chain uses TRBV10-3 with TRBJ2-5, with D perhaps TRBD1 (6 bases). Trimming cost V 4 bases and J 4 bases, with 7 bases left between them. CDR3 size: 12 residues. Per germline, CDR1 ENHRY and CDR2 SYGVKD.

V is TRBV10-3 and J is TRBJ1-1, with D uncertain. Trimming cost V 10 bases and J 3 bases, with 15 bases left between them. The CDR3 is made up of 13 amino acids. Per the germline V gene, CDR1 is ENHRY and CDR2 is SYGVKD. The CDR3 is CATRDPGDTEAFF. Here the CDR3 DNA reads TGTGCCACCCGGGATCCGGGAGACACTGAAGCTTTCTTT.

The chain carries TRBV28 and TRBJ1-5; 9 bases match TRBD1. The CDR3 runs 15 residues. The V segment lost 6 bases and the J segment 3 bases; nucleotides outside the gene matches: 6. Germline lookup yields CDR1 MDHEN and CDR2 SYDVKM. CDR3 nucleotides: TGTGCCAGCAGAAAACAGGGGGCCCCCAATCAGCCCCAGCATTTT. Encoded protein: CASRKQGAPNQPQHF.

The chain is built from TRBV5-1 and TRBJ2-3, with a weak D call TRBD1 (5 bases). CDR3 length equals 13 residues. V was trimmed by 2 bases and J by 6 bases, leaving 10 bases between them. Per germline, CDR1 SGHRS and CDR2 YFSETQ. The CDR3 nucleotides read TGCGCCAGCAGCTTTCAGGGTGTCGATACGCAGTATTTT. It encodes CASSFQGVDTQYF.

This clone occurred a few times. V is TRBV7-2 and J is TRBJ2-7; 12 bases align to TRBD2. Germline V lookup: CDR1 SGHTA, CDR2 FQGNSA. CDR3 length equals 14 residues. V was pared by 5 bases and J by 4 bases, with 3 bases of the junction left unmatched. CDR3 DNA: TGTGCCAGCAGCAAGCTAGCGGGAGGGTACGAGCAGTACTTC. Amino acid sequence: CASSKLAGGYEQYF.

This clone was recorded once. The rearrangement links TRBV11-2 to TRBJ2-5; TRBD2 is a possible D gene (6 bases). With 5 bases removed from V and 5 bases from J, the gap between germline ends came to 9 bases. The length of the CDR3 is 12 residues. Germline loops: CDR1 SGHAT, CDR2 FQNNGV. CDR3 DNA: TGTGCCAGCAGCCCCCGGGGGGAGACCCAGTACTTC. It yields the protein CASSPRGETQYF.

The rearrangement joins TRBV6-5 to TRBJ2-1, with D maybe TRBD1 (5 bases). The germline V and J ends were trimmed by 2 bases and 4 bases, with 9 bases remaining between them. Germline V CDR1 and CDR2: MNHEY, SVGAGI. The CDR3 has 14 amino acids. For the CDR3, the DNA is TGTGCCAGCAGTTACGTCCAGGGATACAATGAGCAGTTCTTC. Translating it yields CASSYVQGYNEQFF.

V is TRBV5-1 and J is TRBJ2-7; D is possibly TRBD1 (5 bases). Germline CDR1 and CDR2: SGHRS and YFSETQ. This CDR3 spans 13 amino acids. V was cut by 4 bases and J by 7 bases, with 15 bases left in between. Here the CDR3 DNA reads TGCGCCAGCAGCCCGCAGATCCAGGGAGAGCAGTACTTC. This translates into CASSPQIQGEQYF.

CDR3 in amino acids: CASSFGLAGGNEQFF. The DNA of the CDR3 is TGTGCCAGCAGTTTCGGACTAGCGGGAGGGAATGAGCAGTTCTTC. The chain employs TRBV25-1 and TRBJ2-1, with 15 bases fitting TRBD2. V gave up 5 bases and J gave up 7 bases; unmatched junction bases: 3. The germline gives CDR1 MGHDK, CDR2 SYGVNS. The CDR3 has 15 amino acids.